This record covers a single TCR beta chain. The specificity of this receptor is unknown. No much larger clone is present one base from it, and per-base qualities are unavailable. The immunoSEQ Assay, a bias-controlled multiplex PCR, was used to amplify TCRbeta CDR3 regions from genomic DNA. In the source study's methods: Nucleated cell counts per sample were estimated from amplification of reference gene primers within the assay. Sequence reads were collapsed and filtered to measure the absolute abundance of every unique TCRbeta CDR3 rearrangement. For each sample, productive Simpson clonality was calculated as the square root of Simpson's diversity index across productive rearrangements. The table was pulled from immuneACCESS by TCRdb, which kept in-frame rearrangements only. Such tables lose some clones; where checked, under half of the loss comes from unresolved V genes, and the rest has no known cause. V, J and clone size are those of that table, while D and trimming were read from the DNA. This sample has 250,000 to 350,000 clones in its table, and approximately 85% of those were observed once. 0.85% to 0.9% of the sample goes to the ten largest clones.

This specimen belongs to a study of blood T cell repertoires in COVID-19 (TCRdb year 2020). General notes on the study: Samples covering the acute and convalescent phases of COVID-19 were provided by collaborators in the United States, Italy and Spain. The material from the prospective study consisted of cDNA or gDNA derived from T cells, B-cell-depleted T cells, or PBMCs. The dataset comprised deeply sampled blood TCRbeta repertoires from subjects exposed to, actively infected with, or recovered from COVID-19. The repertoires were released in a freely available public database intended as a resource for research on the immune response to SARS-CoV-2. The samples were drawn from the first 160 participants of the ongoing ImmuneRACE study and from more than 1,000 subjects provided by 6 global collaborators. Sample metadata almost always included a de-identified subject ID, COVID-19 status, age in years and sex. HLA class I and class II types, where available, came from metadata supplied by the sample provider rather than from assay-based typing. The study at large found these results: How much clinical and demographic metadata was included differed by source and by participant, and the metadata was provided uncurated.

In Seattle, one collaborating source enrolled patients while the infection was active and tracked those patients longitudinally over the course of disease. Each collaborating institution followed its own protocols to collect whole blood in K2EDTA tubes. For TCRbeta analysis, collaborator samples were shipped as frozen whole blood, as isolated PBMCs, or as DNA extracted from either sample type. The sequenced sample was peripheral blood. The TCR sequence derives from a human donor with COVID-19, enrolled during active disease. The donor label of this sample is uncertain.

CDR3 reads: CASSWSGRAKDTQYF. At the DNA level, the sequence is TGTGCCAGCAGCTGGAGCGGGAGGGCCAAAGATACGCAGTATTTT. The chain is assembled from TRBV7-2 and TRBJ2-3; 10 nucleotides in the junction match TRBD2. Trimmed from V: 4 bases; trimmed from J: 5 bases; junction bases lacking a gene match: 6. The CDR3 holds 15 amino acids from the cysteine to the phenylalanine. Only the CDR3 DNA stays, 45 bases, in frame from base 1. The germline V gene encodes CDR1 SGHTA and CDR2 FQGNSA.